The 9 T cell receptor beta chains listed next were all sequenced from one sample in a study of shared clonotypes between healthy human individuals (dated by TCRdb to 2019 to 2021). Library method: the immunoSEQ multiplex PCR assay. The table comes from immuneACCESS by way of TCRdb, which keeps in-frame sequences with V and J called. Part of the clones is missing from these tables; in studies checked, under half for an unresolved V gene and the rest for unknown reasons. In this sample the table shows over a million clones, around 78% of which occur a single time. Of the sample, more than 0.55% is held by the ten largest clones. The sequenced material came from memory CD4+ T cells from PBMCs. The sample's cell subset or site, from its label and the paper: CD45RA-negative fraction. Source of these receptors: a man between 18 and 35 years old in good health. Some clones in this sample may be carry-over from other donors' samples.

Points on this clone: Other DNA variants within this sample encode the same CDR3. The CDR3 region is CASSIQGDTEAFF. CDR3 in DNA: TGCGCCAGCAGCATTCAGGGGGACACTGAAGCTTTCTTT. This sequence joins TRBV5-1 and TRBJ1-1, with 7 bases fitting TRBD1. The germline CDR1 and CDR2 sequences are SGHRS and YFSETQ. This CDR3 has 13 amino acids. The ends lost 4 bases at V and 3 bases at J; junction bases unmatched: 3.

The J gene is TRBJ2-5, the V gene TRBV5-1; perhaps D is TRBD1 or TRBD2 (5 bases each). CDR3 size: 14 residues. The V end was cut by 3 bases, the J end by 0 bases, with 9 bases between. The germline gives CDR1 SGHRS, CDR2 YFSETQ. CDR3: CASSWGRYQETQYF. The CDR3 DNA reads as TGCGCCAGCAGCTGGGGACGGTACCAAGAGACCCAGTACTTC.

A word on this clone: At one of its ends the junction is not consistent with the germline gene, which may arise from a read error. Additional DNA sequences in this sample encode the identical CDR3. The rearrangement uses TRBV5-1 and TRBJ2-2, with TRBD1 matching over 7 bases. The CDR3 runs to 15 residues. CDR1 is SGHRS and CDR2 is YFSETQ in the germline V gene. The CDR3 DNA reads as TGCGCCAGCAGTTTGGGACAGTCGAACACCGGGGAGCTGTTTTTT. Amino acids: CASSLGQSNTGELFF.

This sequence joins TRBV28 and TRBJ1-5, with 9 bases aligning to TRBD1. CDR1 and CDR2 from the germline V gene are MDHEN and SYDVKM. After removal of 5 bases from V and 4 bases from J, the junction contained 9 bases not matched to a gene. The CDR3 runs 16 residues. The CDR3 reads CASSQPGQGQNQPQHF. The CDR3 nucleotides read TGTGCCAGCAGTCAGCCGGGACAGGGCCAAAATCAGCCCCAGCATTTT. The whole variable domain, remainder taken from reference TRBV28 and TRBJ1-5, is DVKVTQSSRYLVKRTGEKVFLECVQDMDHENMFWYRQDPGLGLRLIYFSYDVKMKEKGDIPEGYSVSREKKERFSLILESASTNQTSMYLCASSQPGQGQNQPQHFGDGTRLSIL.

About this clone: The same CDR3 also results from other DNA sequences found in this sample. CDR3 in DNA: TGCGCCAGCAGCTTGGTCCCGGGGGGCAATCAGCCCCAGCATTTT. This encodes CASSLVPGGNQPQHF. The chain carries TRBV5-1 and TRBJ1-5, with D tentatively TRBD1 (5 bases). Trimming took 0 bases from V and 2 from J, leaving 9 bases between them. Looked up from germline, CDR1 is SGHRS and CDR2 is YFSETQ. The length of the CDR3 is 15 residues. Together with reference TRBV5-1 and TRBJ1-5, the CDR3 gives the full variable domain: KAGVTQTPRYLIKTRGQQVTLSCSPISGHRSVSWYQQTPGQGLQFLFEYFSETQRNKGNFPGRFSGRQFSNSRSEMNVSTLELGDSALYLCASSLVPGGNQPQHFGDGTRLSIL.

The V call is TRBV21-1, the J call TRBJ2-1; the D call in the table, TRBD2, was not verified against the DNA. TRBV21-1 is listed as a pseudogene. The CDR3 length is 14 residues. The CDR3 sequence is CASSKGTSCNEQFF. The CDR3, as DNA: TGTGCCAGCAGCAAAGGGACTAGCTGCAATGAGCAGTTCTTC.

Comments on this clone: Being one base from a much bigger clone, this may be a read error. This rearrangement joins TRBV7-9 to TRBJ1-1, with 7 bases matching TRBD1. CDR1 is SEHNR, CDR2 FQNEAQ, per germline (reference sequence). CDR3 length: 18 amino acids. CDR3 bases: TGTGCCAGCAGCGCAACGTGGAGGGCAGGGGGAATGAACACTGAAGCTCTCTTT. Amino acid sequence: CASSATWRAGGMNTEALF. The full variable domain, completed using reference TRBV7-9 and TRBJ1-1, is DTGVSQNPRHKITKRGQNVTFRCDPISEHNRLYWYRQTLGQGPEFLTYFQNEAQLEKSRLLSDRFSAERPKGSFSTLEIQRTEQGDSAMYLCASSATWRAGGMNTEALFGQGTRLTVV.

This sequence joins TRBV28 and TRBJ2-1; D is unresolved. The length of the CDR3 is 13 residues. Between the trimmed V and J ends, which lost 8 bases and 0 bases, there was a span of 8 bases. Germline CDR1 is MDHEN and CDR2 is SYDVKM. The CDR3 coding sequence is TGTGCCAGCGGATACGGCTCCTACAATGAGCAGTTCTTC. Translated: CASGYGSYNEQFF. Filled out from reference TRBV28 and TRBJ2-1, the complete variable domain reads DVKVTQSSRYLVKRTGEKVFLECVQDMDHENMFWYRQDPGLGLRLIYFSYDVKMKEKGDIPEGYSVSREKKERFSLILESASTNQTSMYLCASGYGSYNEQFFGPGTRLTVL.

The J gene is TRBJ1-1, the V gene TRBV28, with a weak D call TRBD1 (6 bases). Trimming took off 1 base at V and 3 bases at J, with 21 bases between the two ends. Germline loops: CDR1 MDHEN, CDR2 SYDVKM. This CDR3 is 18 amino acids long. The DNA for the CDR3 is TGTGCCAGCAGTTTATCCCCCCACAGGGAAGGGAGGGACACTGAAGCTTTCTTT. Amino acid sequence: CASSLSPHREGRDTEAFF.